This T cell receptor beta chain was captured in a study of T-cell memory formation after mild COVID-19. Looking at the study overall: Among the donors, TCR clusters were largely specific to each donor.

The germline V gene encodes CDR1 MDHEN and CDR2 SYDVKM. This CDR3 has 14 residues. V shed 8 bases and J 4 bases; nucleotides not matched to a gene: 6. TCRdb analysed the 5' RACE reads with MiXCR anew, one entry per CDR3 protein. This table has nearly 350,000 distinct CDR3 sequences, approximately 12% appearing once. This clonotype was observed a handful of times. The antigen is not known. General study points: Clones from the second wave (peaking day 37) had unconfirmed SARS-CoV-2 specificity.

Material for sequencing was PBMCs or a T cell subset sorted from them (not recorded which). The TCR originated in a man between 18 and 35 years old who had mild COVID-19 (a few samples of this study predate the infection). Cell type and time point are not known. The chain recombines TRBV28 with TRBJ2-3, with TRBD1 matching 10 bases. CDR3 residues: CASGTGTGADTQYF. CDR3 nucleotide sequence: TGTGCCAGCGGTACGGGGACAGGGGCAGATACGCAGTATTTT.